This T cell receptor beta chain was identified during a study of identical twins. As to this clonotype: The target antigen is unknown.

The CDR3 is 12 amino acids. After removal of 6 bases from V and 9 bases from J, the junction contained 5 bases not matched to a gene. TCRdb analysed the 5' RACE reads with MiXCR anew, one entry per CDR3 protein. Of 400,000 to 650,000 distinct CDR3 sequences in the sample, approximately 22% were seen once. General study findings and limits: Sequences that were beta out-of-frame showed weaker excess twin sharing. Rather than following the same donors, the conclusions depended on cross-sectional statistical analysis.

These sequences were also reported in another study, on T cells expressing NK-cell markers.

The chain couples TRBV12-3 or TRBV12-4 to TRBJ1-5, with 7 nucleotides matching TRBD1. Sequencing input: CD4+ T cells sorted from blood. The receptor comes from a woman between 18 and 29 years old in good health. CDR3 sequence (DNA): TGTGCCAGCAGCCGGACAGGCCGGCCCCAGCATTTT. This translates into CASSRTGRPQHF.